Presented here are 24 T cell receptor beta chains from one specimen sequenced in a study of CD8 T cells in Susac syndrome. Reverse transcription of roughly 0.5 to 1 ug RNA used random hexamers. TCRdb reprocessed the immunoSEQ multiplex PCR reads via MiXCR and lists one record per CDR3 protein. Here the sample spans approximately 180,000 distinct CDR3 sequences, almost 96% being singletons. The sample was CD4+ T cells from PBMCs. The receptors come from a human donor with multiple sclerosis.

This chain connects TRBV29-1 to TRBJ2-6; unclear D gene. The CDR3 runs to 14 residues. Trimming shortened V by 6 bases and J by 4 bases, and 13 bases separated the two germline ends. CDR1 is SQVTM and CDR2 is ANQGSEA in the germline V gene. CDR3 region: CSVRNMVGANVLTF. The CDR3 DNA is TGCAGCGTGCGGAACATGGTAGGGGCCAACGTCCTGACTTTC.

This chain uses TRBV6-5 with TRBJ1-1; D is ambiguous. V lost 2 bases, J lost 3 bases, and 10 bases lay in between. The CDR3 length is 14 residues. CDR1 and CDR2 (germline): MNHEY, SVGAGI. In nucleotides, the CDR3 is TGTGCCAGCAGTTACGGTCAGTCTTACACTGAAGCTTTCTTT. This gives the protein CASSYGQSYTEAFF.

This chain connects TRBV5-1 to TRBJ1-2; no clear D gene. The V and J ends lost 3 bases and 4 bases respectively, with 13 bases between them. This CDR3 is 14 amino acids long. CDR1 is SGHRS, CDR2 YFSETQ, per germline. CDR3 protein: CASSSAGPIYGYTF. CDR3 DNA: TGCGCCAGCAGCTCAGCCGGGCCCATCTATGGCTACACCTTC.

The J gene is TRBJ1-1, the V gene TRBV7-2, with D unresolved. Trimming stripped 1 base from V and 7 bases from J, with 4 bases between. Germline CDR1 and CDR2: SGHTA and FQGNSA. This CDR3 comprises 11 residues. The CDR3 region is CASSLGIEAFF. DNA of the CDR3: TGTGCCAGCAGCTTAGGGATTGAAGCTTTCTTT.

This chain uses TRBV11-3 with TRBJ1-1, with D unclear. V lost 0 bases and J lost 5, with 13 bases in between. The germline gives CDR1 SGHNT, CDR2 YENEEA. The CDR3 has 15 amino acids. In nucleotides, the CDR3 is TGTGCCAGCAGCTTAGATGCCTCCAGAGGGACTGAAGCTTTCTTT. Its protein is CASSLDASRGTEAFF. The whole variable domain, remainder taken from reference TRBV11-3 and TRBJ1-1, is EAGVVQSPRYKIIEKKQPVAFWCNPISGHNTLYWYLQNLGQGPELLIRYENEEAVDDSQLPKDRFSAERLKGVDSTLKIQPAELGDSAVYLCASSLDASRGTEAFFGQGTRLTVV.

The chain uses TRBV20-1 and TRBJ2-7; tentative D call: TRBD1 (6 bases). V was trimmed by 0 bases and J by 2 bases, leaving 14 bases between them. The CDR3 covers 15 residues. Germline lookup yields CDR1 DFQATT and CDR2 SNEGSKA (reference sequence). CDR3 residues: CSARETGPRTYEQYF. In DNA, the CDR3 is TGCAGTGCTAGAGAAACAGGGCCCAGGACCTACGAGCAGTACTTC.

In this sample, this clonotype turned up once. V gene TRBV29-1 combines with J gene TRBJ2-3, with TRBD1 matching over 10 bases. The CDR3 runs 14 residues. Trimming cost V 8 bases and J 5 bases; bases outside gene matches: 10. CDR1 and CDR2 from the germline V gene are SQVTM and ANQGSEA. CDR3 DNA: TGCAGCCTTAGGGGGACAGGGGTGGGAGATACGCAGTATTTT. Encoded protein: CSLRGTGVGDTQYF.

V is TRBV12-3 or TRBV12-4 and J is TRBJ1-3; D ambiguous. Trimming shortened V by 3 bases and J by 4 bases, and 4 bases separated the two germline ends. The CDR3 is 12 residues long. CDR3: CASSLRGNTIYF. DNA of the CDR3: TGTGCCAGCAGTTTGCGCGGAAACACCATATATTTT.

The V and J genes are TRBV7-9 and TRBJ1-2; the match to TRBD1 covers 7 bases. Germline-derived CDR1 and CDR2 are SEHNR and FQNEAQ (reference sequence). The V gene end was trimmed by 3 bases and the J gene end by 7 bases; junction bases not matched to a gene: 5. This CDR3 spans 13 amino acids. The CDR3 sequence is CASSFSTGPGYTF. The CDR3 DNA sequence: TGTGCCAGCAGCTTTTCGACAGGGCCTGGCTACACCTTC.

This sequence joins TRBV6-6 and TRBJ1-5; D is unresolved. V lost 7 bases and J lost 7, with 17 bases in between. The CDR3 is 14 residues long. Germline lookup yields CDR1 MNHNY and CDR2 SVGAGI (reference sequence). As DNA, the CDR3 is TGTGCCAGCAAACTCCTGAGCTCCTCCCAGCCCCAGCATTTT. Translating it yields CASKLLSSSQPQHF.

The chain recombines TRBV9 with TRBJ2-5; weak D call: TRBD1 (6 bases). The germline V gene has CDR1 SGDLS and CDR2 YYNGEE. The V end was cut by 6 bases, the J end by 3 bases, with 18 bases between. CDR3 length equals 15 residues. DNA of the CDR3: TGTGCCAGCACCCCTCAGGGGATGTTAGAAGAGACCCAGTACTTC. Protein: CASTPQGMLEETQYF.

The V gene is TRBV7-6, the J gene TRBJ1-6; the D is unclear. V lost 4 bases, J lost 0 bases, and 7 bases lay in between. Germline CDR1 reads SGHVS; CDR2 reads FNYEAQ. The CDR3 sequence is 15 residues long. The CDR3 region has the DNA TGTGCCAGCAGCTCCTTTAGCTCCTATAATTCACCCCTCCACTTT. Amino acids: CASSSFSSYNSPLHF.

The CDR3 DNA sequence: TGTGCCAGCAGCTCCTATAATTCTGGGGCCAACGTCCTGACTTTC. Amino acid sequence: CASSSYNSGANVLTF. This chain joins TRBV7-3 and TRBJ2-6; no clear D gene. The V and J ends lost 4 bases and 1 base respectively, with 8 bases between them. This CDR3 is built from 15 residues. Per germline, CDR1 SGHTA and CDR2 FQGTGA.

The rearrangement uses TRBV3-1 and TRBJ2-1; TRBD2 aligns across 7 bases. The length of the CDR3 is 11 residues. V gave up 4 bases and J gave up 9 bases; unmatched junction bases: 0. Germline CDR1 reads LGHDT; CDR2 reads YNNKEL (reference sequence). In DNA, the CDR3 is TGTGCCAGCAGCCGGGGGGGTGAGCAGTTCTTC. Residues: CASSRGGEQFF.

CDR3 residues: CASSERGSYEQFF. DNA for the CDR3: TGTGCCAGCAGTGAGAGGGGTTCGTATGAGCAGTTCTTC. The chain combines TRBV7-8 with TRBJ2-1; either TRBD1 or TRBD2 may fit D (5 bases each). CDR1 and CDR2 from the germline V gene are SGHVS and FQNEAQ. V was shortened by 6 bases and J by 8 bases, with 14 bases between the two germline ends. The CDR3 contains 13 residues. Full variable domain (rest looked up from reference TRBV7-8 and TRBJ2-1): GAGVSQSPRYKVAKRGQDVALRCDPISGHVSLFWYQQALGQGPEFLTYFQNEAQLDKSGLPSDRFFAERPEGSVSTLKIQRTQQEDSAVYLCASSERGSYEQFFGPGTRLTVL.

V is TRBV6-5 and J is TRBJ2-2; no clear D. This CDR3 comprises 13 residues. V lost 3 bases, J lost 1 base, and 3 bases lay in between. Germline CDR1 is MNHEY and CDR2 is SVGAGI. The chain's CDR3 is CASSYWNTGELFF. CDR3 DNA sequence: TGTGCCAGCAGTTATTGGAACACCGGGGAGCTGTTTTTT.

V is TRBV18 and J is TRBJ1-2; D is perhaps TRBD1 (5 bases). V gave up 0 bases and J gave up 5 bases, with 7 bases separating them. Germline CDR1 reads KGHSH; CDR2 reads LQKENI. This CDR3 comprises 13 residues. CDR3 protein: CASSPPTAYGYTF. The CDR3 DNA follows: TGTGCCAGCTCACCACCGACAGCATATGGCTACACCTTC.

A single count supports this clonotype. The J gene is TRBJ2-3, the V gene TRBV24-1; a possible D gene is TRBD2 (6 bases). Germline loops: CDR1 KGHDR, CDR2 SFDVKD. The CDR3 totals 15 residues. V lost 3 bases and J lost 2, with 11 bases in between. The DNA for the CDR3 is TGTGCCACCAGTGATCCCGGGACTTTCACAGATACGCAGTATTTT. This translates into CATSDPGTFTDTQYF.

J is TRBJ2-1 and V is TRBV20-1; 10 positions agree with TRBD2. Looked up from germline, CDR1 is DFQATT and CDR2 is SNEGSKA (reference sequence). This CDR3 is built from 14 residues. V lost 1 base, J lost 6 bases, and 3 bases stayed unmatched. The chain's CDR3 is CSARGLAGLNEQFF. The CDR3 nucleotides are TGCAGTGCTAGAGGACTAGCGGGCCTCAATGAGCAGTTCTTC.

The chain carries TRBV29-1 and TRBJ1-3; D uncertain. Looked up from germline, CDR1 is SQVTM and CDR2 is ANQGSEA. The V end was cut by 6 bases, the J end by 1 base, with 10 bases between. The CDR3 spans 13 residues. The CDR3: CSVQFTSGNTIYF. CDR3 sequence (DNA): TGCAGCGTACAATTCACTTCTGGAAACACCATATATTTT.

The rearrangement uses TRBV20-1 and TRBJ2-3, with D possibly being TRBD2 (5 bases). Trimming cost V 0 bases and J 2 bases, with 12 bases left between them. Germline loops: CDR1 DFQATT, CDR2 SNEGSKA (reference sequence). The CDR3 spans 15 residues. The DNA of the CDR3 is TGCAGTGCTAGAGATTACGGGGTTAACACAGATACGCAGTATTTT. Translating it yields CSARDYGVNTDTQYF.

The CDR3 DNA reads TGTGCCAGCAGCCAAGGAGCGGTCATAGGGGGCAACCAAGAGACCCAGTACTTC. Protein: CASSQGAVIGGNQETQYF. The rearrangement joins TRBV14 to TRBJ2-5, with 7 bases aligning to TRBD1. Trimming cost V 1 base and J 0 bases; bases outside gene matches: 11. This CDR3 has 18 residues. Germline V lookup: CDR1 SGHDN, CDR2 FVKESK.

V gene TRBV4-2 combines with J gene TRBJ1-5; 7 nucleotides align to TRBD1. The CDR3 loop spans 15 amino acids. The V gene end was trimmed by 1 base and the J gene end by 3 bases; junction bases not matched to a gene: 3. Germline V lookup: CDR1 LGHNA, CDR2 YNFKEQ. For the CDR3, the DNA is TGTGCCAGCAGCCAAGTCGACAGGGACAATCAGCCCCAGCATTTT. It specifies CASSQVDRDNQPQHF.

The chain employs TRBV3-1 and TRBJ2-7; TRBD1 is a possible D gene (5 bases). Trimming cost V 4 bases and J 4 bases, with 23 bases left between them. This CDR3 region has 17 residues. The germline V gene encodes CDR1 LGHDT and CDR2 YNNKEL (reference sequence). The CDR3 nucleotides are TGTGCCAGCAGCCCTGGTTCAGGGTTGATGTTCCTATACGAGCAGTACTTC. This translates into CASSPGSGLMFLYEQYF.